This TCR beta chain was retrieved from a study of T cell repertoires in aging, cancer and after chemotherapy (dated by TCRdb to the late 2010s). Background for the entire study: Donors spanned six age groups from 30 or younger to 70 or older, with at least three individuals per group. Paired pre- and post-chemotherapy samples in the hematological group came from chronic lymphocytic leukemia patients treated with fludarabine- or bendamustine-based regimens. In total, the full dataset held approximately 8.4 million TCR reads. To look at immunoaging and at how T cells reconstitute after chemotherapy, the study profiled TCR beta repertoires in peripheral blood from both healthy donors and cancer patients. Alongside fewer than 100 healthy donors serving as a reference group, the cohort included 200 to 250 cancer patients, of whom roughly 91 had hematological cancers and 120 to 130 had solid cancers. Beyond this particular receptor, the publication reports: The authors noted that the repertoire data do not allow conclusions about immunological memory after chemotherapy. In healthy donors, the drop in TCR diversity with age came mainly from a loss of richness, whereas in cancer patients a loss of evenness also played a part. In both cancer cohorts, median generation probability rose over the chemotherapy interval, which suggests that the repertoire was reconstituted through rebound thymic output. Lymphoid organ infiltration was present in the hematological cancer patients, and this infiltration may itself impair thymic emigration or the expansion of peripheral T cells. Compared with age-matched healthy donors, untreated patients with either hematological or solid cancers had significantly lower TCR diversity in the blood along with higher clonality.

Concerning this clonotype: No antigen is known for it. Base qualities are not provided; no much larger clone lies one nucleotide away.

Rearranged TRB sequences spanning V, D and J segments were amplified by multiplex touch-down PCR using a mixed TRB-A/B primer pool. Illumina adapters and sample indices were attached to the amplicons in two consecutive PCR reactions using Phusion HS II polymerase. Amplicons were gel-purified using the NucleoSpin Gel and PCR Clean-up kit and were subsequently checked with Qubit and an Agilent 2100 Bioanalyzer. The libraries were sequenced on an Illumina MiSeq with 600-cycle, single-indexed, paired-end runs. Per the authors' processing: MiXCR versions 2.12 and 3.0.5 were used to process the TRB sequences. Each unique CDR3 nucleotide sequence counted as one clone, and only productive sequences with at least two reads were retained. Repertoire metrics included Shannon diversity, evenness, clonality (one minus evenness), and alpha-parameterized diversity profiles from alpha 0 to 5. The IGoR algorithm was used to compute generation probabilities of clones in paired pre- and post-chemotherapy samples. TCRdb reanalyzed the raw reads on its own, using fastp at Q25 for trimming and MiXCR for clone calling, and kept in-frame beta chains. Each entry is one CDR3 protein sequence, shown with its most common DNA and genes. TCRdb, not the original authors, processed these V and J calls. Counted in this sample were around 5,000 distinct CDR3 sequences; roughly 31% of them appeared once. The top ten clones comprise under 20% of the sample.

TCR beta rearrangements were amplified from genomic DNA isolated from peripheral blood, not from sorted cells or RNA. Ends trimmed: V by 4 bases, J by 5 bases; bases unmatched to a gene: 13. Taken from cysteine to phenylalanine, the CDR3 has 16 residues. Only the CDR3 DNA is retained, 48 bases long and in frame from the first base. The germline V gene (reference sequence) specifies LNHDA as CDR1 and SQIVND as CDR2. The chain is made from TRBV19 and TRBJ2-5; 7 bases in the junction line up with TRBD2. Material: blood. This receptor was identified in a human donor with a blood cancer. The donor label of this sample is uncertain. The DNA sequence is as follows: TGTGCCAGTAGTAGTCTATCATCGGCCGGGAGGGAGACCCAGTACTTC. Its amino acids are CASSSLSSAGRETQYF.